The rows below give T cell receptor beta chains drawn from one sample of a study of response to subunit inactivated influenza vaccine. MiXCR, applied by TCRdb to the RT-PCR reads, yields one record per CDR3 protein. The sample lists about 650,000 distinct CDR3 sequences, roughly 15% occurring once. Sequenced here: PBMCs from blood, sampled 14 to 15 days before vaccination. All receptors derive from a man aged 50-59 years who received an inactivated influenza vaccine. CDR3s include the opening cysteine and the closing phenylalanine or tryptophan. D genes are given only for firm matches. Clone sizes are given selectively: once, few, many, or a class where the clone is expanded.

j_call: TRBJ2-3; d_call: -; v_call: TRBV12-3/TRBV12-4; clone_size: many; cdr3_aa: CASRQGTDTQYF; cdr3_nt: TGTGCCAGCAGGCAAGGCACAGATACGCAGTATTTT
j_call: TRBJ2-1; d_call: -; v_call: TRBV20-1; clone_size: few; cdr3_aa: CSAGIPGLYNEQFF; cdr3_nt: TGCAGTGCTGGGATTCCGGGCCTCTACAATGAGCAGTTCTTC
j_call: TRBJ2-3; d_call: -; v_call: TRBV12-3/TRBV12-4; clone_size: many; cdr3_aa: CASSPGSAGASDTQYF; cdr3_nt: TGTGCCAGCAGCCCCGGGTCGGCAGGGGCTTCAGATACGCAGTATTTT
j_call: TRBJ2-1; d_call: TRBD1; v_call: TRBV4-2; clone_size: many; cdr3_aa: CASSQDDRVTYNEQFF; cdr3_nt: TGTGCCAGCAGCCAAGACGACAGGGTCACCTACAATGAGCAGTTCTTC
j_call: TRBJ2-5; d_call: -; v_call: TRBV4-2; clone_size: few; cdr3_aa: CASSRGVSGVAGQETQYF; cdr3_nt: TGTGCCAGCAGCCGGGGGGTATCTGGGGTTGCCGGTCAAGAGACCCAGTACTTC
j_call: TRBJ2-3; d_call: TRBD2; v_call: TRBV5-1; clone_size: -; cdr3_aa: CASRAGDYIDTQYF; cdr3_nt: TGCGCCAGCAGGGCGGGGGACTATATAGATACGCAGTATTTT
j_call: TRBJ2-7; d_call: TRBD1; v_call: TRBV13; clone_size: few; cdr3_aa: CASSFGGQGAREQYF; cdr3_nt: TGTGCCAGCAGCTTTGGGGGACAGGGGGCTCGGGAGCAGTACTTC
j_call: TRBJ2-2; d_call: -; v_call: TRBV6-1; clone_size: -; cdr3_aa: CASSDLVRELFF; cdr3_nt: TGTGCCAGCAGTGACCTAGTAAGGGAGCTGTTTTTT
j_call: TRBJ1-5; d_call: -; v_call: TRBV7-2; clone_size: few; cdr3_aa: CASSLANLGQPQHF; cdr3_nt: TGTGCCAGCAGCTTAGCAAACCTGGGGCAGCCCCAGCATTTT
j_call: TRBJ2-1; d_call: -; v_call: TRBV5-1; clone_size: -; cdr3_aa: CASSLDGNNEQFF; cdr3_nt: TGCGCCAGCAGCTTAGACGGGAACAATGAGCAGTTCTTC
j_call: TRBJ1-1; d_call: -; v_call: TRBV7-9; clone_size: -; cdr3_aa: CASSFGSSVNTEAFF; cdr3_nt: TGTGCCAGCAGCTTTGGCTCCTCGGTGAACACTGAAGCTTTCTTT
j_call: TRBJ2-2; d_call: -; v_call: TRBV20-1; clone_size: -; cdr3_aa: CSAREGTSNTGELFF; cdr3_nt: TGCAGTGCTAGAGAGGGGACGTCGAACACCGGGGAGCTGTTTTTT
j_call: TRBJ2-7; d_call: -; v_call: TRBV12-2; clone_size: -; cdr3_aa: CASRLTRDGSYEQYF; cdr3_nt: TGTGCAAGTCGCTTAACTAGGGACGGTAGCTACGAGCAGTACTTC
j_call: TRBJ2-1; d_call: -; v_call: TRBV10-3; clone_size: -; cdr3_aa: CAISVGGSSYNEQFF; cdr3_nt: TGTGCCATCAGTGTCGGCGGTAGCTCCTACAATGAGCAGTTCTTC
j_call: TRBJ1-2; d_call: TRBD1; v_call: TRBV29-1; clone_size: -; cdr3_aa: CSVGQGAKYGYTF; cdr3_nt: TGCAGCGTGGGACAGGGGGCGAAATATGGCTACACCTTC
j_call: TRBJ2-1; d_call: -; v_call: TRBV3-1; clone_size: -; cdr3_aa: CASSQDRRTEQFF; cdr3_nt: TGTGCCAGCAGCCAAGATAGGAGAACTGAGCAGTTCTTC
j_call: TRBJ1-6; d_call: -; v_call: TRBV5-6; clone_size: -; cdr3_aa: CASSLVLRRQENSPLHF; cdr3_nt: TGTGCCAGCAGCTTGGTATTACGGCGACAGGAGAATTCACCCCTCCACTTT
j_call: TRBJ2-3; d_call: TRBD1; v_call: TRBV7-9; clone_size: few; cdr3_aa: CASTGTGVTDTQYF; cdr3_nt: TGTGCCAGCACCGGGACAGGGGTTACAGATACGCAGTATTTT
j_call: TRBJ2-5; d_call: TRBD2; v_call: TRBV5-1; clone_size: few; cdr3_aa: CASSKGTSVYQETQYF; cdr3_nt: TGCGCCAGCAGCAAGGGGACTAGCGTTTACCAAGAGACCCAGTACTTC
j_call: TRBJ2-1; d_call: -; v_call: TRBV28; clone_size: -; cdr3_aa: CASSGRASNGQFF; cdr3_nt: TGTGCCAGCAGTGGGCGGGCCTCTAATGGACAGTTCTTC
j_call: TRBJ2-1; d_call: -; v_call: TRBV6-5; clone_size: few; cdr3_aa: CASSYSGASSYNEQFF; cdr3_nt: TGTGCCAGCAGTTACTCTGGTGCTAGCTCCTACAATGAGCAGTTCTTC
j_call: TRBJ2-5; d_call: TRBD1; v_call: TRBV4-2; clone_size: -; cdr3_aa: CASSQATGAQETQYF; cdr3_nt: TGTGCCAGCAGCCAAGCGACAGGGGCCCAAGAGACCCAGTACTTC
j_call: TRBJ2-2; d_call: TRBD2; v_call: TRBV4-2; clone_size: many; cdr3_aa: CASSPYAGGSDGELFF; cdr3_nt: TGTGCCAGCAGCCCCTACGCGGGAGGCAGCGACGGGGAGCTGTTTTTT
j_call: TRBJ2-7; d_call: TRBD1; v_call: TRBV20-1; clone_size: -; cdr3_aa: CSARTGATYEQYF; cdr3_nt: TGCAGTGCGAGGACAGGGGCAACCTACGAGCAGTACTTC
j_call: TRBJ1-1; d_call: -; v_call: TRBV29-1; clone_size: few; cdr3_aa: CSVLGAGTEAFF; cdr3_nt: TGCAGCGTGCTGGGGGCCGGCACTGAAGCTTTCTTT
j_call: TRBJ2-7; d_call: -; v_call: TRBV24-1; clone_size: many; cdr3_aa: CATSERDKYEQYF; cdr3_nt: TGTGCCACCAGTGAACGGGATAAATACGAGCAGTACTTC
j_call: TRBJ2-2; d_call: TRBD1; v_call: TRBV10-3; clone_size: many; cdr3_aa: CAISAGTARRNTGELFF; cdr3_nt: TGTGCCATCAGTGCCGGGACAGCCCGTCGGAACACCGGGGAGCTGTTTTTT
j_call: TRBJ2-3; d_call: -; v_call: TRBV7-6; clone_size: few; cdr3_aa: CASSLIGEDTQYF; cdr3_nt: TGTGCCAGCAGCTTAATAGGGGAAGATACGCAGTATTTT
j_call: TRBJ2-1; d_call: -; v_call: TRBV20-1; clone_size: -; cdr3_aa: CSATRGTSDNEQFF; cdr3_nt: TGCAGTGCAACTCGCGGGACCAGCGACAATGAGCAGTTCTTC
j_call: TRBJ2-7; d_call: -; v_call: TRBV20-1; clone_size: few; cdr3_aa: CSARDLVSRQGPYEQYF; cdr3_nt: TGCAGTGCTAGAGATCTCGTCTCGCGGCAGGGTCCCTACGAGCAGTACTTC
j_call: TRBJ1-5; d_call: -; v_call: TRBV11-2; clone_size: -; cdr3_aa: CASSLDYGQPQHF; cdr3_nt: TGTGCCAGCAGCTTAGATTATGGACAGCCCCAGCATTTT
j_call: TRBJ1-2; d_call: -; v_call: TRBV2; clone_size: -; cdr3_aa: CASSDRQLTPFRLNYGYTF; cdr3_nt: TGTGCCAGCAGTGACCGACAGTTAACACCCTTCCGCCTTAACTATGGCTACACCTTC
j_call: TRBJ1-2; d_call: -; v_call: TRBV7-9; clone_size: -; cdr3_aa: CASARAGRDGYTF; cdr3_nt: TGTGCCAGCGCCCGGGCGGGCAGGGATGGCTACACCTTC
j_call: TRBJ2-5; d_call: -; v_call: TRBV20-1; clone_size: few; cdr3_aa: CSARDLGGGNQETQYF; cdr3_nt: TGCAGTGCTAGGGACCTAGGGGGGGGCAACCAAGAGACCCAGTACTTC
j_call: TRBJ2-7; d_call: -; v_call: TRBV12-3/TRBV12-4; clone_size: many; cdr3_aa: CASSSYSYEQYF; cdr3_nt: TGTGCCAGCAGTTCGTATAGCTACGAGCAGTACTTC
j_call: TRBJ2-5; d_call: TRBD2; v_call: TRBV9; clone_size: -; cdr3_aa: CASNSGNTKETQYF; cdr3_nt: TGTGCCAGCAATAGCGGGAACACAAAAGAGACCCAGTACTTC
j_call: TRBJ2-3; d_call: -; v_call: TRBV7-2; clone_size: many; cdr3_aa: CASSWGSTDTQYF; cdr3_nt: TGTGCCAGCAGCTGGGGTAGCACAGATACGCAGTATTTT
j_call: TRBJ2-1; d_call: TRBD1; v_call: TRBV6-1; clone_size: few; cdr3_aa: CASSGTGGAGNEQFF; cdr3_nt: TGTGCCAGCAGCGGGACAGGGGGCGCGGGGAATGAGCAGTTCTTC
j_call: TRBJ2-7; d_call: -; v_call: TRBV6-5; clone_size: few; cdr3_aa: CASIINRGYEQYF; cdr3_nt: TGTGCCAGCATTATAAATCGGGGATACGAGCAGTACTTC